This T cell receptor (beta chain) was retrieved from a study of blood T cell repertoires in COVID-19. Per the study methods: Researchers report that nucleated cell counts were estimated from reference gene primer amplification. Assay used: immunoSEQ multiplex PCR; TCRdb lists only in-frame clones, some missing. That table supplies the V and J calls and clone size; D and trimming were determined from the DNA. Here the sample spans roughly 260,000 clones, approximately 86% being singletons. Germline V gene data show CDR1 as SGHNT and CDR2 as YYREEE (reference sequence). V was shortened by 1 base and J by 5 bases, with 9 bases between the two germline ends. CDR3 size: 14 residues.

The chain couples TRBV5-4 to TRBJ1-4; no definite D call. The receptor's source is a woman older than 75 with active or convalescent COVID-19. What was sequenced was peripheral blood. CDR3 loop: CASSLKGGNEKLFF. CDR3 DNA sequence: TGTGCCAGCAGCTTGAAGGGCGGGAATGAAAAACTGTTTTTT.